These 22 T cell receptor beta chains came from one sample sequenced in a study of PD-L1 blockade in urothelial cancer. This table comes from immunoSEQ multiplex PCR, and its TCRdb copy is limited to in-frame clones, with some not included. Of around 100,000 clones in the sample, approximately 85% were seen once. The specimen comprised PBMCs, sampled around atezolizumab (anti-PD-L1) treatment. The receptors originated from a man aged 50-59 years with urothelial cancer.

V usage is TRBV27 and J usage is TRBJ2-3; D is perhaps TRBD1 (6 bases). The V gene lost 5 bases and the J gene lost 3 bases, with 18 bases spanning the gap. CDR1 and CDR2 from the germline V gene are MNHEY and SMNVEV (reference sequence). This CDR3 comprises 16 residues. The CDR3 here is CASSTRQARGTDTQYF. For the CDR3, the DNA is TGTGCCAGCAGTACCCGACAGGCCCGAGGAACAGATACGCAGTATTTT.

V and J are TRBV2 and TRBJ1-5; 9 nucleotides line up with TRBD1. CDR1 and CDR2 from the germline V gene are SNHLY and FYNNEI. V lost 3 bases and J lost 7; bases outside the gene matches: 4. The CDR3 extends over 14 amino acids. The CDR3 loop reads CASSEGDRVQPQHF. CDR3 bases: TGTGCCAGCAGTGAGGGGGACAGGGTGCAGCCCCAGCATTTT.

This rearrangement joins TRBV6-6 to TRBJ2-3; a weak D match, TRBD2 (5 bases). Germline V CDR1 and CDR2: MNHNY, SVGAGI (reference sequence). V shed 5 bases and J shed 1 base, with 7 bases lying between them. There are 13 residues in the CDR3. The CDR3 nucleotides read TGTGCCAGCAGTCCGCGGGGCACAGATACGCAGTATTTT. Protein: CASSPRGTDTQYF.

This clone appeared a few times. CDR3 residues: CASSAETGTWSPLHF. CDR3 DNA: TGTGCCAGCAGCGCAGAGACAGGGACCTGGTCACCCCTCCACTTT. The chain uses TRBV9 and TRBJ1-6; 7 bases map to TRBD1. CDR1 and CDR2 (germline): SGDLS, YYNGEE. Germline trimming cut 3 bases from V and 10 bases from J; bases unmatched to any gene: 10. This CDR3 contains 15 residues. The full variable domain, rest sourced from reference TRBV9 and TRBJ1-6, is DSGVTQTPKHLITATGQRVTLRCSPRSGDLSVYWYQQSLDQGLQFLIQYYNGEERAKGNILERFSAQQFPDLHSELNLSSLELGDSALYFCASSAETGTWSPLHFGNGTRLTVT.

The V call is TRBV2, the J call TRBJ2-7; D remains unclear. The CDR3 extends over 11 amino acids. Germline V lookup: CDR1 SNHLY, CDR2 FYNNEI. The V and J ends lost 6 bases and 3 bases respectively, with 6 bases between them. In DNA form, the CDR3 reads TGTGCCAGCAGGCCAGGCTACGAGCAGTACTTC. The encoded protein is CASRPGYEQYF.

This CDR3 is CASSGSGRAAYNEQFF. CDR3 nucleotides: TGCGCCAGCAGCGGTAGCGGGAGGGCCGCCTACAATGAGCAGTTCTTC. V usage is TRBV5-1 and J usage is TRBJ2-1; 11 bases are a match to TRBD2. After removal of 4 bases from V and 2 bases from J, the junction contained 5 bases not matched to a gene. The CDR3 runs 16 residues. The V gene's germline CDR1 is SGHRS and CDR2 YFSETQ.

The chain uses TRBV7-9 and TRBJ1-1, with TRBD1 as a possible D gene (6 bases). The CDR3 is 15 residues long. From germline, CDR1 is SEHNR and CDR2 FQNEAQ (reference sequence). V gave up 5 bases and J gave up 2 bases, with 15 bases separating them. CDR3 loop: CASSLGQTLNTEAFF. The CDR3 region has the DNA TGTGCCAGCAGCCTAGGACAGACTTTAAACACTGAAGCTTTCTTT.

This chain links TRBV28 with TRBJ1-2; unclear D gene. Germline values: CDR1 MDHEN, CDR2 SYDVKM. V lost 3 bases and J 8 bases, leaving 16 bases between the germline ends. The CDR3 is made up of 14 amino acids. CDR3 coding DNA: TGTGCCAGCAGTTTGGACCAACGGGCGGGAGGCTACACCTTC. Its translation: CASSLDQRAGGYTF.

The rearrangement links TRBV5-1 to TRBJ2-7; unclear D gene. V lost 4 bases to trimming and J lost 1 base, with 6 bases between them. The V gene's germline CDR1 is SGHRS and CDR2 YFSETQ. This CDR3 is 12 amino acids long. The CDR3 sequence: CASSVPSYEQYF. The CDR3 DNA reads TGCGCCAGCAGCGTTCCATCCTACGAGCAGTACTTC.

The J gene is TRBJ2-3, the V gene TRBV5-1; 12 bases fit TRBD2. V dropped 4 bases and J dropped 4; count of bases not matched to a gene: 16. Germline CDR1 is SGHRS and CDR2 is YFSETQ. CDR3 size: 19 residues. The CDR3 sequence is CASSAPITSGRRGPDTQYF. The CDR3 region has the DNA TGCGCCAGCAGCGCCCCTATTACTAGCGGGAGGAGGGGGCCAGATACGCAGTATTTT.

This chain links TRBV5-4 with TRBJ1-3, with 8 bases fitting TRBD1. The CDR3 consists of 17 residues. The V and J ends lost 4 bases and 0 bases, in that order; junction bases with no gene match: 9. Looked up from germline, CDR1 is SGHNT and CDR2 is YYREEE (reference sequence). The CDR3 reads CASSPGQGSPSGNTIYF. CDR3 bases: TGTGCCAGCAGCCCCGGACAGGGCAGCCCCTCTGGAAACACCATATATTTT.

The J gene is TRBJ2-7, the V gene TRBV30; D might be TRBD1 (6 bases). Trimming shortened V by 3 bases and J by 5 bases, and 11 bases separated the two germline ends. Germline V lookup: CDR1 GTSNPN, CDR2 SVGIG (reference sequence). The CDR3 totals 12 residues. CDR3 residues: CAWRRGYDEQYF. As DNA, the CDR3 is TGTGCCTGGAGAAGGGGGTACGACGAGCAGTACTTC. Combining the CDR3 with reference TRBV30 and TRBJ2-7 gives the whole variable domain SQTIHQWPATLVQPVGSPLSLECTVEGTSNPNLYWYRQAAGRGLQLLFYSVGIGQISSEVPQNLSASRPQDRQFILSSKKLLLSDSGFYLCAWRRGYDEQYFGPGTRLTVT.

This clone is classed as medium-sized. This chain links TRBV27 with TRBJ2-7, with D possibly matching TRBD2 (5 bases). V lost 3 bases and J 6 bases, leaving 12 bases between the germline ends. The CDR3 spans 13 residues. CDR1 is MNHEY and CDR2 is SMNVEV in the germline V gene (reference sequence). CDR3 amino acids: CASSLSARGEQYF. The CDR3 nucleotides read TGTGCCAGCAGTTTGTCGGCACGGGGCGAGCAGTACTTC.

This CDR3 is CASSLRLRTGELFF. CDR3 in DNA: TGTGCCAGCAGTTTAAGATTGCGAACCGGGGAGCTGTTTTTT. V is TRBV27 and J is TRBJ2-2; no reliable D call. Trimming removed 2 bases at V and 5 bases at J, with 9 bases between. This CDR3 is 14 amino acids long. Germline assignment: CDR1 MNHEY and CDR2 SMNVEV (reference sequence).

This chain joins TRBV27 and TRBJ2-1; TRBD2 is a possible D gene (6 bases). Trimming shortened V by 3 bases and J by 4 bases, and 13 bases separated the two germline ends. The germline V gene has CDR1 MNHEY and CDR2 SMNVEV (reference sequence). The CDR3 totals 15 residues. The CDR3 DNA reads as TGTGCCAGCAGTTTGCGGGGCTCGGTGTACAATGAGCAGTTCTTC. This sequence encodes CASSLRGSVYNEQFF.

The chain recombines TRBV29-1 with TRBJ1-2; D is uncertain. Germline CDR1 reads SQVTM; CDR2 reads ANQGSEA. The CDR3 sequence is 12 residues long. The chain's CDR3 is CISHEDFYGYTF. CDR3 DNA: TGCATCTCCCACGAGGACTTCTATGGCTACACCTTC.

This sequence joins TRBV9 and TRBJ1-3; D ambiguous. The germline CDR1 and CDR2 sequences are SGDLS and YYNGEE. The ends were cut back, 1 base at V and 2 bases at J, with 10 bases in the middle. This CDR3 comprises 15 residues. CDR3 protein: CASSVNGGPGNTIYF. As DNA, the CDR3 is TGTGCCAGCAGCGTAAACGGAGGGCCTGGAAACACCATATATTTT. The full variable domain, rest sourced from reference TRBV9 and TRBJ1-3, is DSGVTQTPKHLITATGQRVTLRCSPRSGDLSVYWYQQSLDQGLQFLIQYYNGEERAKGNILERFSAQQFPDLHSELNLSSLELGDSALYFCASSVNGGPGNTIYFGEGSWLTVV.

The V gene is TRBV5-1, the J gene TRBJ2-5; 10 nucleotides agree with TRBD2. The junction had 6 bases not matched to a gene; V was cut back by 4 bases and J by 3 bases. The CDR3 has 15 amino acids. Germline V gene lookup returns CDR1 SGHRS and CDR2 YFSETQ. For the CDR3, the DNA is TGCGCCAGCAGCCCCAGAAGCGGGAGGGAAGAGACCCAGTACTTC. Its translation: CASSPRSGREETQYF.

The chain employs TRBV4-1 and TRBJ2-7; 7 bases fit TRBD1. CDR1 and CDR2 from the germline V gene are MGHRA and YSYEKL. The CDR3 contains 15 residues. V shed 0 bases and J 3 bases; nucleotides not matched to a gene: 5. CDR3 coding DNA: TGCGCCAGCAGCCAAGATCAGCCAGGGGGCTACGAGCAGTACTTC. It yields the protein CASSQDQPGGYEQYF.

This rearrangement joins TRBV1 to TRBJ2-1; the table's D call, TRBD2, was not checked against the DNA. TRBV1 is a listed pseudogene. CDR3 length: 12 residues. CDR3 sequence (DNA): TGCACCAGCAGCCTTCGCGGGCATGAGCAGTTCTTC. Encoded protein: CTSSLRGHEQFF.

This sequence joins TRBV11-3 and TRBJ2-1; TRBD2 matches 9 bases. V dropped 5 bases and J dropped 2; count of bases not matched to a gene: 4. CDR3 length equals 15 residues. CDR1 SGHNT and CDR2 YENEEA come from the germline V gene. This chain's CDR3 is CASSKSGRTYNEQFF. The CDR3 region has the DNA TGTGCCAGCAGCAAGAGCGGGAGGACCTACAATGAGCAGTTCTTC.

V and J are TRBV11-2 and TRBJ1-1; D might be TRBD1 (6 bases). CDR1 is SGHAT and CDR2 is FQNNGV in the germline V gene. The V end lost 1 base, the J end lost 7 bases, and 7 bases lay between the germline ends. The CDR3 loop spans 12 amino acids. The CDR3, as DNA: TGTGCCAGCAGCTTAGGGACAGTTGAAGCTTTCTTT. As protein: CASSLGTVEAFF.